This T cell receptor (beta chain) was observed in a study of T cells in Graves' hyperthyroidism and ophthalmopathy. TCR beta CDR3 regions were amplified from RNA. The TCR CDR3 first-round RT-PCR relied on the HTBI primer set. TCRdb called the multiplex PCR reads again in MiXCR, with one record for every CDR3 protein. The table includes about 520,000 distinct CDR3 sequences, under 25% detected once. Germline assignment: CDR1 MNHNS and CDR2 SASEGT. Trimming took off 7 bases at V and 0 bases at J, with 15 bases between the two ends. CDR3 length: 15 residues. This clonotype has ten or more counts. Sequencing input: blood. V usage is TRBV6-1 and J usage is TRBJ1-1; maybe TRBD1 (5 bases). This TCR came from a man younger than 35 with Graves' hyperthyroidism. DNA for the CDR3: TGTGCCAGCACCATACCAGGACATCTGAACACTGAAGCTTTCTTT. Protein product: CASTIPGHLNTEAFF.